The 23 T cell receptor beta chains below all came from one sample that was sequenced in a study of T cells after yellow fever vaccination. MiXCR was run by TCRdb on the 5' RACE reads, yielding one entry per CDR3 protein. The data show under 200,000 distinct CDR3 sequences, more than 9.5% seen once. The sequencing here drew on CD8+ T cells sorted from PBMCs, taken 15 days after the yellow fever booster vaccination. The receptor source for this set is a man aged 18 to 30 who received the YFV17D yellow fever vaccine.

The gene calls are TRBV7-7 and TRBJ2-1, with 13 bases identical to TRBD2. There are 16 residues in the CDR3. CDR1 and CDR2 from the germline V gene are SSHAT and FNYEAQ (reference sequence). Losses at the gene ends were 5 bases for V and 7 bases for J; bases not matched to a gene: 8. The CDR3 DNA sequence: TGTGCCAGCAGCGCGGTACTAGCGGGGGGGCCGAATGAGCAGTTCTTC. Protein sequence: CASSAVLAGGPNEQFF. Full variable domain (rest looked up from reference TRBV7-7 and TRBJ2-1): GAGVSQSPRYKVTKRGQDVTLRCDPISSHATLYWYQQALGQGPEFLTYFNYEAQPDKSGLPSDRFSAERPEGSISTLTIQRTEQRDSAMYRCASSAVLAGGPNEQFFGPGTRLTVL.

This clonotype was picked up a small number of times. This sequence joins TRBV27 and TRBJ1-6; D is ambiguous. Germline V gene lookup returns CDR1 MNHEY and CDR2 SMNVEV (reference sequence). Trimming left V 4 bases short and J 7 bases short, with 17 bases between. The CDR3 spans 16 residues. The CDR3 loop reads CASSYWPIRRNSPLHF. The CDR3 nucleotides read TGTGCCAGCAGTTACTGGCCTATAAGGAGGAATTCACCCCTCCACTTT.

This clonotype has ten or more counts. CDR3 bases: TGTGCCAGCAACGAAGGGGGCAGGGGCACAGATACGCAGTATTTT. Translation gives CASNEGGRGTDTQYF. The J gene is TRBJ2-3, the V gene TRBV27, with TRBD1 matching 7 bases. The CDR3 covers 15 residues. V was pared by 7 bases and J by 1 base, with 8 bases of the junction left unmatched. Germline V gene lookup returns CDR1 MNHEY and CDR2 SMNVEV (reference sequence).

This clonotype turned up a few times. This chain links TRBV30 with TRBJ1-4; D is unresolved. V was clipped by 7 bases and J by 13 bases, with 22 bases between them. Germline CDR1 reads GTSNPN; CDR2 reads SVGIG (reference sequence). The CDR3 spans 13 residues. The CDR3 region has the DNA TGTGCCTACCACACGGGCGGGGTAGAAGTACTGTTTTTT. It yields the protein CAYHTGGVEVLFF.

This clonotype was observed a few times. The chain recombines TRBV29-1 with TRBJ2-4; either TRBD1 or TRBD2 may fit D (5 bases each). The CDR3 is 16 amino acids. Germline V CDR1 and CDR2: SQVTM, ANQGSEA. The V end lost 1 base, the J end lost 8 bases, and 21 bases lay between the germline ends. The CDR3 reads CSVEGGEGMVVDIQYF. The CDR3 nucleotides are TGCAGCGTTGAAGGGGGAGAGGGGATGGTAGTTGACATTCAGTACTTC.

This clonotype has just a few counts. V usage is TRBV10-3 and J usage is TRBJ2-2; 10 bases agree with TRBD1. There are 15 residues in the CDR3. Germline assignment: CDR1 ENHRY and CDR2 SYGVKD. After removal of 9 bases from V and 3 bases from J, the junction contained 7 bases not matched to a gene. DNA for the CDR3: TGTGCCATAACGACAGGGGGCCGATACACCGGGGAGCTGTTTTTT. This translates into CAITTGGRYTGELFF.

The chain carries TRBV6-4 and TRBJ2-3; tentative D call: TRBD1 (5 bases). The CDR3 sequence is 13 residues long. Germline V gives CDR1 MRHNA, CDR2 SNTAGT. With 4 bases removed from V and 3 bases from J, the gap between germline ends came to 8 bases. The CDR3 DNA reads TGTGCCAGCAGTGTACAGGTTACAGATACGCAGTATTTT. Amino acids: CASSVQVTDTQYF.

In its sample, this clonotype was seen a few times. This chain uses TRBV14 with TRBJ2-1; D is tentatively TRBD1 or TRBD2 (5 bases each). Germline V gene data show CDR1 as SGHDN and CDR2 as FVKESK. The CDR3 sequence is 18 residues long. V lost 0 bases and J lost 5, with 20 bases in between. For the CDR3, the DNA is TGTGCCAGCAGCCAAGATCGGACCGGACGGGGCCTTAACAATGAGCAGTTCTTC. It specifies CASSQDRTGRGLNNEQFF.

This clonotype was seen only a few times. The chain carries TRBV7-6 and TRBJ1-5; no definite D call. Germline lookup yields CDR1 SGHVS and CDR2 FNYEAQ. Deletions cut 2 bases from V and 7 bases from J, with 9 bases between. This CDR3 contains 13 residues. The CDR3 spells CASSLSSGQPQHF. The CDR3, as DNA: TGTGCCAGCAGCTTATCGTCAGGACAGCCCCAGCATTTT.

Turning to this clonotype: Relative to the germline gene, one junction end is altered; a read error may explain this. This rearrangement joins TRBV6-2 or TRBV6-3 to TRBJ2-5; possibly TRBD1 for D (6 bases). Germline loops: CDR1 MNHEY, CDR2 SVGEGT. The CDR3 runs to 14 residues. For the CDR3, the DNA is TGTGCCAGCTGTTACCTCAGGGGCGAGGAGACCCAGTACTTC. It is translated as CASCYLRGEETQYF.

This clonotype was recorded once. This may stem from a read error, because a much larger clone lies one nucleotide away. The chain uses TRBV7-2 and TRBJ2-3; TRBD2 aligns across 7 bases. In germline, CDR1 is SGHTA, CDR2 FQGNSA. The CDR3 extends over 18 amino acids. The CDR3 spells CASCLEVLADPHTDTQYF. The CDR3 DNA reads TGTGCCAGCTGCTTAGAGGTTCTAGCGGACCCCCACACAGATACGCAGTATTTT.

The J gene is TRBJ1-1, the V gene TRBV6-6; a weak D match, TRBD1 (6 bases). The V gene lost 8 bases and the J gene lost 4 bases, with 26 bases spanning the gap. CDR3 size: 17 residues. Per germline, CDR1 MNHNY and CDR2 SVGAGI (reference sequence). As DNA, the CDR3 is TGTGCCAGCGAGGGGGGGCTTCGGGGAGAAGGTTCCACTGAAGCTTTCTTT. Amino acid sequence: CASEGGLRGEGSTEAFF.

This clonotype occurred a few times. The chain has TRBV4-3 and TRBJ1-1, with D perhaps TRBD1 (5 bases). V lost 2 bases to trimming and J lost 5 bases, with 12 bases between them. The germline V gene encodes CDR1 LGHNA and CDR2 YSLEER. This CDR3 is 14 amino acids long. CDR3 DNA: TGCGCCAGCAGCCAATGGCTAGGGGAAACTGAAGCTTTCTTT. Amino acid sequence: CASSQWLGETEAFF.

V and J are TRBV7-3 and TRBJ2-1, with D possibly matching TRBD1 (6 bases). Germline CDR1 reads SGHTA; CDR2 reads FQGTGA. This CDR3 region has 13 residues. Trimming cost V 5 bases and J 4 bases, with 9 bases left between them. CDR3 protein: CASSRDRYNEQFF. Here the CDR3 DNA reads TGTGCCAGCAGCCGCGACAGGTACAATGAGCAGTTCTTC. The whole variable domain, remainder taken from reference TRBV7-3 and TRBJ2-1, is GAGVSQTPSNKVTEKGKYVELRCDPISGHTALYWYRQSLGQGPEFLIYFQGTGAADDSGLPNDRFFAVRPEGSVSTLKIQRTERGDSAVYLCASSRDRYNEQFFGPGTRLTVL.

The J gene is TRBJ2-7, the V gene TRBV5-1; 10 bases are shared with TRBD1. Looked up from germline, CDR1 is SGHRS and CDR2 is YFSETQ. The CDR3 sequence is 15 residues long. V shed 4 bases, J shed 2 bases, and the junction held 6 bases outside the gene matches. The CDR3 coding sequence is TGCGCCAGCAGCCCACGACAGGGGGCAACCTACGAGCAGTACTTC. Its protein product is CASSPRQGATYEQYF.

Ten or more counts support this clonotype. The chain recombines TRBV28 with TRBJ2-7, with a tentative D call TRBD1 (6 bases). The germline V and J ends were trimmed by 6 bases and 3 bases, with 9 bases remaining between them. CDR3 length: 12 amino acids. Germline V gene sequence: CDR1 MDHEN, CDR2 SYDVKM. CDR3 region: CASSPDSYEQYV. The CDR3 DNA sequence: TGTGCCAGCAGCCCGGACAGCTACGAGCAGTACGTC.

This clonotype has a handful of counts. The V call is TRBV2, the J call TRBJ1-6, with D unresolved. Germline loops: CDR1 SNHLY, CDR2 FYNNEI. The CDR3 sequence is 14 residues long. Trimming took 2 bases from V and 8 from J, leaving 10 bases between them. This CDR3 reads CASSERTAHSPLHF. CDR3 DNA: TGTGCCAGCAGTGAACGGACGGCCCATTCACCCCTCCACTTT.

V and J are TRBV7-9 and TRBJ2-1; TRBD1 aligns across 8 bases. With 5 bases clipped from V and 8 bases from J, the junction kept 11 bases outside the gene matches. There are 15 residues in the CDR3. Germline CDR1 SEHNR, CDR2 FQNEAQ (reference sequence). The DNA of the CDR3 is TGTGCCAGCAGCCAGGGGGCAGGCCTCGGGGATGAGCAGTTCTTC. Translating it yields CASSQGAGLGDEQFF.

This clonotype showed up just a few times. This chain uses TRBV12-5 with TRBJ2-1, with D possibly being TRBD1 (6 bases). V shed 5 bases and J shed 7 bases, with 21 bases lying between them. The CDR3 length is 16 residues. Germline lookup yields CDR1 LGHNT and CDR2 FRNRAP. CDR3 coding DNA: TGTGCTAGTGGTGTTGCCGAACAGGGTAGCGAGAATGAGCAGTTCTTC. It is translated as CASGVAEQGSENEQFF.

This clonotype was picked up a small number of times. CDR3 amino acids: CSATQAGAYTDTQYF. The CDR3 nucleotides read TGCAGTGCTACTCAAGCGGGGGCCTACACAGATACGCAGTATTTT. The genes are TRBV20-1 and TRBJ2-3; 8 positions agree with TRBD2. Per germline, CDR1 DFQATT and CDR2 SNEGSKA (reference sequence). J lost 2 bases, V lost 4 bases, and 8 bases had no gene match. The length of the CDR3 is 15 residues.

The sample holds many counts of this clonotype. The CDR3 spells CAAQTTPGRGTGELFF. For the CDR3, the DNA is TGTGCCGCTCAAACGACCCCGGGGCGAGGGACCGGGGAGCTGTTTTTT. The genes are TRBV7-9 and TRBJ2-2; possibly TRBD1 or TRBD2 for D (5 bases each). CDR1 SEHNR and CDR2 FQNEAQ come from the germline V gene (reference sequence). Trimming removed 11 bases at V and 5 bases at J, with 24 bases between. The CDR3 is 16 residues long.

This CDR3 is CASSRGQHSNQPQHF. The CDR3 DNA sequence: TGTGCCAGCAGCCGGGGACAGCATTCCAATCAGCCCCAGCATTTT. This rearrangement joins TRBV7-2 to TRBJ1-5; 7 bases map to TRBD1. The V and J ends lost 5 bases and 3 bases, in that order; junction bases with no gene match: 7. Per germline, CDR1 SGHTA and CDR2 FQGNSA. This CDR3 comprises 15 residues.

The chain recombines TRBV11-2 with TRBJ2-3, with TRBD2 as a possible D gene (7 bases). Germline assignment: CDR1 SGHAT and CDR2 FQNNGV. V was shortened by 7 bases and J by 3 bases, with 14 bases between the two germline ends. CDR3 length: 14 amino acids. The CDR3 sequence is CASTSGGPTDTQYF. The CDR3 DNA reads as TGTGCCAGCACTTCCGGGGGGCCGACAGATACGCAGTATTTT.